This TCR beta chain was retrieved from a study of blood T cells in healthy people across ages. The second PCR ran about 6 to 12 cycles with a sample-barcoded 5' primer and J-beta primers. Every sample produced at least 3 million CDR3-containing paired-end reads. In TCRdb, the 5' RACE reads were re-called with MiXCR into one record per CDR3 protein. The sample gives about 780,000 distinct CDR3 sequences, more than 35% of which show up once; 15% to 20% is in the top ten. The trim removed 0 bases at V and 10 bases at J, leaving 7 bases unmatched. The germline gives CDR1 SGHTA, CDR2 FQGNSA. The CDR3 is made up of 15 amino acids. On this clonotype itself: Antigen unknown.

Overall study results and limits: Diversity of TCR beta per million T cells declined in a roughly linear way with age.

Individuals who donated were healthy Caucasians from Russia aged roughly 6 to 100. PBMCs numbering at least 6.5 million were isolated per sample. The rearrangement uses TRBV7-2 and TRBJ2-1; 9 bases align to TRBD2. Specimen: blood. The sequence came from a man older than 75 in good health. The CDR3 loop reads CASSLASSGVYEQFF. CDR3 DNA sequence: TGTGCCAGCAGCTTAGCGTCTAGCGGGGTCTACGAGCAGTTCTTC.